This record concerns one T cell receptor (beta chain) sequence. Its antigen is still unknown. CDR3 length: 14 amino acids. V lost 8 bases to trimming and J lost 4 bases, with 12 bases between them. The germline V gene has CDR1 SEHNR and CDR2 FQNEAQ (reference sequence). The sample belongs to a study of cytomegalovirus exposure and HLA in healthy donors. Study context: There were approximately 400 genotyped donors. Of these, about 81% fell in the genetic ancestry cluster associated with self-reported Caucasian donors. Whole-study results and caveats: The study put 150 or so TCR beta chains on its list as cytomegalovirus-associated.

PCR involved 60 Vbeta and 13 Jbeta primers. Study processing details: Later analysis identified tens of millions of unique TCR beta chains, about 10 million shared. TCRdb keeps only in-frame clones here, not all; method: immunoSEQ multiplex PCR. That table is the source of V, J and clone size, and D and trimming were worked out from the DNA. Among around 89,000 clones, over 75% were seen once, and the ten largest hold 1% to 1.5%. V usage is TRBV7-9 and J usage is TRBJ1-6; a possible D gene is TRBD1 (5 bases). The sequencing input was PBMCs. The TCR comes from a girl under 10 years old in good health and CMV-seropositive. The CDR3 region is CASCRGVYNSPLHF. CDR3 in DNA: TGTGCCAGCTGCCGGGGGGTATATAATTCACCCCTCCACTTT.